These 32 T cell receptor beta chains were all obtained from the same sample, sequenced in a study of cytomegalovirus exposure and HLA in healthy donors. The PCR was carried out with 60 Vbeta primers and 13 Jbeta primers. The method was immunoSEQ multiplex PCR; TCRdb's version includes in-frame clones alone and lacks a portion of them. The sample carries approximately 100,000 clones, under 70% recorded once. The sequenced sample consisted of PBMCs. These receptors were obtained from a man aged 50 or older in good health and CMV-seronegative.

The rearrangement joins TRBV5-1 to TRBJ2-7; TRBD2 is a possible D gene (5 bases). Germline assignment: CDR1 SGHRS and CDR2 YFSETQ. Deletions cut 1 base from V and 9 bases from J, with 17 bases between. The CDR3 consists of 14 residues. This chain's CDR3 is CASSLKGDGGGQYF. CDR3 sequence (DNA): TGCGCCAGCAGCTTGAAGGGAGACGGAGGTGGGCAGTACTTC. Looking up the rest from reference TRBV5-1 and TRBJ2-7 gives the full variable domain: KAGVTQTPRYLIKTRGQQVTLSCSPISGHRSVSWYQQTPGQGLQFLFEYFSETQRNKGNFPGRFSGRQFSNSRSEMNVSTLELGDSALYLCASSLKGDGGGQYFGPGTRLTVT.

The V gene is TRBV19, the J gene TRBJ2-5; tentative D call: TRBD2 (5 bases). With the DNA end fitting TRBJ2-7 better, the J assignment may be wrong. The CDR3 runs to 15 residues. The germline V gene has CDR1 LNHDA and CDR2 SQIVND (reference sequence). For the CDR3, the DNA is TGTGCCAGTAGTATTTCCCGGGAACCTCCCTACGAGCAGTACTTC. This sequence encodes CASSISREPPYEQYF.

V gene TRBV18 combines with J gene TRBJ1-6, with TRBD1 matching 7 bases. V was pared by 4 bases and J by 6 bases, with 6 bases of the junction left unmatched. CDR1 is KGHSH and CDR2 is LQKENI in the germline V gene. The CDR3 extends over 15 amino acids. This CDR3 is CASSLGTEANSPLHF. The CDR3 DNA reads TGTGCCAGCTCACTAGGGACAGAGGCTAATTCACCCCTCCACTTT.

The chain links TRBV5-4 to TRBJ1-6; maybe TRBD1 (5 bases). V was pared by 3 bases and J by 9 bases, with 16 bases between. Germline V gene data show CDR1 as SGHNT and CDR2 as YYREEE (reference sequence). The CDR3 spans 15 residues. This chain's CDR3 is CASSSDTGVGSPLHF. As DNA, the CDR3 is TGTGCCAGCAGCTCAGACACGGGGGTCGGTTCACCCCTCCACTTT.

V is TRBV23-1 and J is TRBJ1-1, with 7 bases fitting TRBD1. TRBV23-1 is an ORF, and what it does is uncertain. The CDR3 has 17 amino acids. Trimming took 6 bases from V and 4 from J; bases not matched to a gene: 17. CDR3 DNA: TGCGCCAGCAGGTGGGCCGGGACAGCACCTAAGAGCACTGAAGCTTTCTTT. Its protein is CASRWAGTAPKSTEAFF.

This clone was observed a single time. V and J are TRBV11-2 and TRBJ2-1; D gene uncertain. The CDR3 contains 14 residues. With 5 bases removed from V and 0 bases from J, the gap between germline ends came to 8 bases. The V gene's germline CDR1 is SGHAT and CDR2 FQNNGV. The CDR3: CASSKRSSYNEQFF. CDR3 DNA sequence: TGTGCCAGCAGCAAGAGGAGCTCCTACAATGAGCAGTTCTTC.

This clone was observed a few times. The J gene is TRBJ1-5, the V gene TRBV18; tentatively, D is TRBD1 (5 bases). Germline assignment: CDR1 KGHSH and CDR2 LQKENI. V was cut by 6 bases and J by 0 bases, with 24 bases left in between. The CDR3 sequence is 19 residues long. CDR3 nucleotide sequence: TGTGCCAGCTCCCAGGGCGGTCCACAAGATACTTATAGCAATCAGCCCCAGCATTTT. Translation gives CASSQGGPQDTYSNQPQHF.

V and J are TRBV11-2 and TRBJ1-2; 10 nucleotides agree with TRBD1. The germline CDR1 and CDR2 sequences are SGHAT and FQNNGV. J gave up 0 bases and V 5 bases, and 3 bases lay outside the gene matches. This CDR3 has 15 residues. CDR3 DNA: TGTGCCAGCAGCAGGGACAGGGGCGCTAACTATGGCTACACCTTC. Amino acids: CASSRDRGANYGYTF.

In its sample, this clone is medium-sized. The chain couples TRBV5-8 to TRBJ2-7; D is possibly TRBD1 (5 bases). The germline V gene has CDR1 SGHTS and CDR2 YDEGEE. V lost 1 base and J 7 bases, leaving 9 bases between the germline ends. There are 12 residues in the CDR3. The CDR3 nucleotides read TGTGCCAGCAGCTTGAGGGGATGGGAGCAGTACTTC. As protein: CASSLRGWEQYF. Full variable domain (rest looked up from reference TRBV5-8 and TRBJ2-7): EAGVTQSPTHLIKTRGQQATLRCSPISGHTSVYWYQQALGLGLQFLLWYDEGEERNRGNFPPRFSGRQFPNYSSELNVNALELEDSALYLCASSLRGWEQYFGPGTRLTVT.

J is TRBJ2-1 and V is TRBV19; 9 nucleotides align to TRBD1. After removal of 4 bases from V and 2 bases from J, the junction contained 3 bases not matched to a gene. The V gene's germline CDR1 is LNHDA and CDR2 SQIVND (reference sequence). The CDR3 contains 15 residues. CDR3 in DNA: TGTGCCAGTAGTACGGGACAGGGCACCTACAATGAGCAGTTCTTC. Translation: CASSTGQGTYNEQFF.

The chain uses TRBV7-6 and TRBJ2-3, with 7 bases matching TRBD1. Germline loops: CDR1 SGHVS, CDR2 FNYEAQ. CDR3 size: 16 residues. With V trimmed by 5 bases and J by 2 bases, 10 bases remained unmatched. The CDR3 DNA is TGTGCCAGCAGCCCAAGACAGGGAACCCCCACAGATACGCAGTATTTT. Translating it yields CASSPRQGTPTDTQYF.

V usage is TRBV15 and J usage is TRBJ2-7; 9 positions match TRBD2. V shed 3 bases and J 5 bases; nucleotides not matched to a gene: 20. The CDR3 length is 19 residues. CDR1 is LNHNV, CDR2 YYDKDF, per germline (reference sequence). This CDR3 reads CATSRGREDLAGLIHEQYF. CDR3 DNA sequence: TGTGCCACCAGCAGGGGTCGGGAGGATCTAGCGGGACTTATCCACGAGCAGTACTTC.

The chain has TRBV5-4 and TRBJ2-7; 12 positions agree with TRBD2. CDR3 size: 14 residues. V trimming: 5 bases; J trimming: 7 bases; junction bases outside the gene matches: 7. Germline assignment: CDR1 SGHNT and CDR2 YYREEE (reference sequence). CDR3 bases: TGTGCCAGCAGGACCGGGACTAGCGGGTTGGAGCAGTACTTC. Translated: CASRTGTSGLEQYF.

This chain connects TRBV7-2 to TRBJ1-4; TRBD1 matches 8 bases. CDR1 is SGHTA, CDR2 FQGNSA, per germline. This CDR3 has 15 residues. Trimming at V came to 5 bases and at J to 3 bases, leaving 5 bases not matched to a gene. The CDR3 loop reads CASSRDRLANEKLFF. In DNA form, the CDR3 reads TGTGCCAGCAGCCGGGACAGGCTAGCTAATGAAAAACTGTTTTTT.

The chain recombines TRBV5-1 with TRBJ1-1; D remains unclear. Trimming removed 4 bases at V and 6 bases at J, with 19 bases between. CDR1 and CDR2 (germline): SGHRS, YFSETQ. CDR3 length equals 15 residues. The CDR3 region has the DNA TGCGCCAGCAGCACCCAGACATGGGCCCGCGCTGAAGCTTTCTTT. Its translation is CASSTQTWARAEAFF.

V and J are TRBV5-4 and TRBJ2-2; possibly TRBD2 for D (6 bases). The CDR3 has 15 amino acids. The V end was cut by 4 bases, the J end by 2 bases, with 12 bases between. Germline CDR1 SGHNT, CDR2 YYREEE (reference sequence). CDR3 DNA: TGTGCCAGCAGCGGAGGGACTCTAAACACCGGGGAGCTGTTTTTT. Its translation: CASSGGTLNTGELFF. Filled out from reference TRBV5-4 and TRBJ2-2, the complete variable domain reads ETGVTQSPTHLIKTRGQQVTLRCSSQSGHNTVSWYQQALGQGPQFIFQYYREEENGRGNFPPRFSGLQFPNYSSELNVNALELDDSALYLCASSGGTLNTGELFFGEGSRLTVL.

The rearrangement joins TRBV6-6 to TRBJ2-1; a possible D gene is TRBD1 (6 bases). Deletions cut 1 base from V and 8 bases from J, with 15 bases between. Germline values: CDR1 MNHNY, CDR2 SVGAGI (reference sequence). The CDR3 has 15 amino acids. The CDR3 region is CASSYWSGRGDEQFF. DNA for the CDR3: TGTGCCAGCAGTTACTGGTCGGGCAGGGGCGATGAGCAGTTCTTC.

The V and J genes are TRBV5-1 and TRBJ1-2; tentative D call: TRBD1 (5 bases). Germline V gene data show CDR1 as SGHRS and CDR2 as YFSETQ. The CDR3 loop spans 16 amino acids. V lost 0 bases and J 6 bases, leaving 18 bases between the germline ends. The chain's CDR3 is CASSLARSLGVDGYTF. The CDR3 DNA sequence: TGCGCCAGCAGCTTGGCCAGGTCGTTAGGGGTCGATGGCTACACCTTC.

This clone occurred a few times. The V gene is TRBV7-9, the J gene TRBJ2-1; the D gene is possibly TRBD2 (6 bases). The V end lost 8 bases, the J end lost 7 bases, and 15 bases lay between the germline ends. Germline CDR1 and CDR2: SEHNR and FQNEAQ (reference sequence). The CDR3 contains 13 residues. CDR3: CASQPGRDNEQFF. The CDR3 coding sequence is TGTGCCAGCCAGCCGGGGCGGGATAATGAGCAGTTCTTC.

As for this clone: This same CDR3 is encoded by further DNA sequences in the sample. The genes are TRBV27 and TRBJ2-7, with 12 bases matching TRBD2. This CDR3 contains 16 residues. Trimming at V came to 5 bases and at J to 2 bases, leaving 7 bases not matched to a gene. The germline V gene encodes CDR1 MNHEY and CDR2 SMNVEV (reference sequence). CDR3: CASSPYTSGRTYEQYF. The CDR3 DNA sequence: TGTGCCAGCAGTCCGTACACTAGCGGGAGGACCTACGAGCAGTACTTC.

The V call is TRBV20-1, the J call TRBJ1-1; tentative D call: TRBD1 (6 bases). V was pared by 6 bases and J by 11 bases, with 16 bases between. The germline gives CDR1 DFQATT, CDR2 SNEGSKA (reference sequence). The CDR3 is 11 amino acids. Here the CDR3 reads CSASQGKEAFF. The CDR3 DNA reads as TGCAGTGCATCACAGGGCAAAGAGGCTTTCTTT.

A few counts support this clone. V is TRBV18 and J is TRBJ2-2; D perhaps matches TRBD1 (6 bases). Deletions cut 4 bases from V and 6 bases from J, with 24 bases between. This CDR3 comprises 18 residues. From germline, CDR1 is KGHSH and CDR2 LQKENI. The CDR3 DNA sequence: TGTGCCAGCTCACAATCCCGACCGTCGTCTGGGGGCTCCGGGGAGCTGTTTTTT. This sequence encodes CASSQSRPSSGGSGELFF.

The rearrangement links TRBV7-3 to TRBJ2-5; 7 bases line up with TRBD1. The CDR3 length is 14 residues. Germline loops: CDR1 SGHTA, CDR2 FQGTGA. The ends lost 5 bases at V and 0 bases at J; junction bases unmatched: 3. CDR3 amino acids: CASSEQGNQETQYF. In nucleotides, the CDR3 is TGTGCCAGCAGCGAACAGGGGAACCAAGAGACCCAGTACTTC.

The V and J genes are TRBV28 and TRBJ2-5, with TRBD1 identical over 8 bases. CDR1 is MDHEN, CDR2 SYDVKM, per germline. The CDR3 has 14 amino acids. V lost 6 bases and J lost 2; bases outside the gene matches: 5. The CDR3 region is CASREDRGQETQYF. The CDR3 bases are TGTGCCAGCAGGGAAGACAGGGGTCAAGAGACCCAGTACTTC.

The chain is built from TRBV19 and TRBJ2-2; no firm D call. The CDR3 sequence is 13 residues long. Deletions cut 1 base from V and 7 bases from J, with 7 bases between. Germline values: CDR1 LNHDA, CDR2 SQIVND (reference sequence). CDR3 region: CASSIGSGGELFF. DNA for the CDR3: TGTGCCAGTAGTATAGGGTCGGGCGGGGAGCTGTTTTTT.

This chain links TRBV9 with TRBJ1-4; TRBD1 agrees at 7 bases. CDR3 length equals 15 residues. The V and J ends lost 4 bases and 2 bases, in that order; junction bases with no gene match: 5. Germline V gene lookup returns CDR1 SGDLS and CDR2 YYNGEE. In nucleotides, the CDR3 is TGTGCCAGCAGCCGAGACAGGGCCACTAATGAAAAACTGTTTTTT. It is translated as CASSRDRATNEKLFF.

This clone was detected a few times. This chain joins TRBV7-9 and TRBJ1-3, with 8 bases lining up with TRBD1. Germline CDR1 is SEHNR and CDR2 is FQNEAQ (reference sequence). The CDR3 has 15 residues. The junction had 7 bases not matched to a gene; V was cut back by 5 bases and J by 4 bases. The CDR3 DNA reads TGTGCCAGCAGCACGCAGGGGGCGTCCGGAAACACCATATATTTT. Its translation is CASSTQGASGNTIYF.

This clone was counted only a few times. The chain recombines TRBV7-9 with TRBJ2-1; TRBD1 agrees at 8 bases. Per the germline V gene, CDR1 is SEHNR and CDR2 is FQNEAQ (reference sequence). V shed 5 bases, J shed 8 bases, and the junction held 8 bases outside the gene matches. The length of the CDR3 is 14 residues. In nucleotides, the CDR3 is TGTGCCAGCAGCCTAGGGACAGGACGAGATGAGCAGTTCTTC. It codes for CASSLGTGRDEQFF.

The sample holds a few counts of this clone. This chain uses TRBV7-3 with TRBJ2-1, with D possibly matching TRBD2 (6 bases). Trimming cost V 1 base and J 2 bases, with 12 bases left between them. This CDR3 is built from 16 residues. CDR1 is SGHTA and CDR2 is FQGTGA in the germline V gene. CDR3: CASSLIGRGAYNEQFF. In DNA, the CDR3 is TGTGCCAGCAGCTTAATTGGGCGGGGAGCCTACAATGAGCAGTTCTTC.

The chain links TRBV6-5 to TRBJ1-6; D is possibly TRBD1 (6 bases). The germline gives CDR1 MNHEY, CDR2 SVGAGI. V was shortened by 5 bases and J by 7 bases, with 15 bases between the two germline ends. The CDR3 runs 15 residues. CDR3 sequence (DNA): TGTGCCAGCAGTACCTCAGGGGTTTGGAATTCACCCCTCCACTTT. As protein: CASSTSGVWNSPLHF.

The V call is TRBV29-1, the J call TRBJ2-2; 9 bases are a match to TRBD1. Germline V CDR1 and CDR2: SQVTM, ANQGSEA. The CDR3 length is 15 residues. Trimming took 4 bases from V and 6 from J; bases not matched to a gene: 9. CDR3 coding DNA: TGCAGCGTTGGGGGGGGACAGGGCTTGGCCGGGGAGCTGTTTTTT. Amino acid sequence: CSVGGGQGLAGELFF.

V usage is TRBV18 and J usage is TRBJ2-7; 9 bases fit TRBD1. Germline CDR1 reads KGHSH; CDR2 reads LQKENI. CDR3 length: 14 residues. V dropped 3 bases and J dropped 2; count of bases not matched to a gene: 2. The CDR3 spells CASSPRDRAYEQYF. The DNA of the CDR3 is TGTGCCAGCTCACCCCGGGACAGGGCCTACGAGCAGTACTTC.